This T cell receptor (beta chain) is from a study of CD8 T cells in ankylosing spondylitis. Study-wide points: Clones tied to disease were said to be significantly enriched in matched ankylosing spondylitis synovial fluid.

In its sample, this clonotype was seen a few times. Its antigen is undetermined. MiXCR, run by TCRdb on the 5' RACE reads, gives a single entry per CDR3 protein. The sample yields around 150,000 distinct CDR3 sequences, 6% to 8% seen once. The germline V gene encodes CDR1 KGHSH and CDR2 LQKENI. The CDR3 sequence is 16 residues long. V was shortened by 3 bases and J by 1 base, with 15 bases between the two germline ends. This TCR derives from a female donor with ankylosing spondylitis or in good health (not recorded which). This chain uses TRBV18 with TRBJ1-1; D remains ambiguous. The sequenced sample consisted of blood, either unsorted or a sorted T cell fraction (not recorded which). This CDR3 reads CASSPLEQRENTEAFF. As DNA, the CDR3 is TGTGCCAGCTCACCGCTTGAACAGAGAGAGAACACTGAAGCTTTCTTT.